Included here is one T cell receptor (beta chain) sequence, with context. What it binds is unknown. The data were taken from a study of identifying expanded T cells in peripheral blood. General study points: Variance in clone template counts between approximately 2-week samples significantly increased with total template count across all healthy donors.

The data were produced by immunoSEQ multiplex PCR, yet TCRdb's version contains in-frame clones alone and is incomplete. The data show 55,000 to 60,000 clones, approximately 90% seen once. This sequence originates from a person aged 18 to 69 in good health. The sample comprised blood.

CDR3 protein: CASTVTTGYTEAFF. The CDR3 DNA reads TGTGCCAGCACCGTTACGACAGGGTACACTGAAGCTTTCTTT. The rearrangement uses TRBV28 and TRBJ1-1; 7 bases match TRBD1. The CDR3 totals 14 residues. V trimming: 7 bases; J trimming: 3 bases; junction bases outside the gene matches: 8. From germline, CDR1 is MDHEN and CDR2 SYDVKM.